Below, 12 T cell receptor beta chains from the same sample are listed, as sequenced in a study of CD8 T cells in Susac syndrome. An input of roughly 0.45 to 1 ug of RNA was subjected to reverse transcription using random hexamers. TCRdb reprocessed the immunoSEQ multiplex PCR reads with MiXCR, giving one entry per CDR3 protein. This table has tens of thousands of distinct CDR3 sequences, around 96% appearing once. The sample consisted of CD8+ T cells from PBMCs. These TCRs come from a human donor with Susac syndrome.

The chain links TRBV16 to TRBJ1-5; no clear D. V was shortened by 4 bases and J by 4 bases, with 11 bases between the two germline ends. The length of the CDR3 is 14 residues. Looked up from germline, CDR1 is KGHSY and CDR2 is FQNENV. In nucleotides, the CDR3 is TGTGCCAGCAGCCCTTGGGGAGCTAATCAGCCCCAGCATTTT. It is translated as CASSPWGANQPQHF. Full variable domain (missing parts from reference TRBV16 and TRBJ1-5): GEEVAQTPKHLVRGEGQKAKLYCAPIKGHSYVFWYQQVLKNEFKFLISFQNENVFDETGMPKERFSAKCLPNSPCSLEIQATKLEDSAVYFCASSPWGANQPQHFGDGTRLSIL.

The CDR3 spells CAWSAGQQETQYF. As DNA, the CDR3 is TGTGCCTGGAGCGCGGGACAGCAAGAGACCCAGTACTTC. This rearrangement joins TRBV30 to TRBJ2-5; TRBD1 is a possible D gene (7 bases). V was cut by 3 bases and J by 2 bases, with 10 bases left in between. CDR3 length equals 13 residues. The germline gives CDR1 GTSNPN, CDR2 SVGIG (reference sequence).

The CDR3 DNA reads as TGTGCCAGCAGCCCGGAGGCGAGTCTAGCCACAGATACGCAGTATTTT. Amino acids: CASSPEASLATDTQYF. This chain joins TRBV7-9 and TRBJ2-3, with D tentatively TRBD2 (5 bases). The V end was cut by 5 bases, the J end by 2 bases, with 17 bases between. This CDR3 spans 16 amino acids. CDR1 is SEHNR, CDR2 FQNEAQ, per germline (reference sequence).

This rearrangement joins TRBV24-1 to TRBJ2-2; TRBD1 is a possible D gene (6 bases). Germline CDR1 reads KGHDR; CDR2 reads SFDVKD. Trimming pared 7 bases from V and 3 bases from J, leaving 8 bases between. The CDR3 is 13 amino acids. CDR3 DNA: TGTGCCACCAGGGACAGACACACCGGGGAGCTGTTTTTT. As protein: CATRDRHTGELFF.

The rearrangement joins TRBV27 to TRBJ2-3; the D gene is possibly TRBD1 (6 bases). CDR3 length equals 16 residues. V lost 6 bases and J 4 bases, leaving 20 bases between the germline ends. Germline CDR1 and CDR2: MNHEY and SMNVEV (reference sequence). CDR3 sequence: CASSYRAGELPDTQYF. The DNA for the CDR3 is TGTGCCAGCAGCTACCGGGCAGGGGAATTACCAGATACGCAGTATTTT.

The chain links TRBV20-1 to TRBJ1-6; D is uncertain. Germline V gives CDR1 DFQATT, CDR2 SNEGSKA (reference sequence). V lost 6 bases and J lost 6, with 12 bases in between. This CDR3 is built from 13 residues. The DNA of the CDR3 is TGCAGTGCGGAACGGTCCCTTAATTCACCCCTCCACTTT. It translates to CSAERSLNSPLHF.

The CDR3 bases are TGCGCCAGCAGCATCCAGCTAGCGGGGGTTGGAGATACGCAGTATTTT. Translating gives CASSIQLAGVGDTQYF. The V gene is TRBV5-1, the J gene TRBJ2-3; 10 positions agree with TRBD2. This CDR3 spans 16 amino acids. With 4 bases clipped from V and 5 bases from J, the junction kept 10 bases outside the gene matches. The V gene's germline CDR1 is SGHRS and CDR2 YFSETQ.

A single count supports this clonotype. The chain uses TRBV15 and TRBJ1-4; D remains ambiguous. The CDR3 loop spans 16 amino acids. Trimming pared 3 bases from V and 0 bases from J, leaving 11 bases between. In germline, CDR1 is LNHNV, CDR2 YYDKDF (reference sequence). Written as DNA, the CDR3 is TGTGCCACCAGCAGGGACCGCACAGCAACTAATGAAAAACTGTTTTTT. Its translation: CATSRDRTATNEKLFF.

The genes are TRBV4-2 and TRBJ2-5; no clear D. The germline V gene encodes CDR1 LGHNA and CDR2 YNFKEQ. The CDR3 has 16 residues. V was shortened by 1 base and J by 2 bases, with 14 bases between the two germline ends. DNA of the CDR3: TGTGCCAGCAGCCAAGCGAAGGCAGGCCTTCAAGAGACCCAGTACTTC. This encodes CASSQAKAGLQETQYF.

The chain employs TRBV7-9 and TRBJ1-5; weak D call: TRBD1 (5 bases). Germline V gene data show CDR1 as SEHNR and CDR2 as FQNEAQ (reference sequence). Trimming shortened V by 5 bases and J by 4 bases, and 15 bases separated the two germline ends. The CDR3 length is 15 residues. CDR3 sequence (DNA): TGTGCCAGCAGCCCCCCAGGGACGCAAAATCAGCCCCAGCATTTT. Translation: CASSPPGTQNQPQHF.

The chain is built from TRBV19 and TRBJ1-2; TRBD1 matches at 10 bases. Germline CDR1 reads LNHDA; CDR2 reads SQIVND (reference sequence). The CDR3 runs to 14 residues. The junction had 5 bases not matched to a gene; V was cut back by 6 bases and J by 4 bases. CDR3: CASSGTGDGYGYTF. The CDR3 DNA reads TGTGCCAGTAGCGGGACAGGGGATGGCTATGGCTACACCTTC.

J is TRBJ1-5 and V is TRBV6-2 or TRBV6-3; D gene uncertain. This CDR3 spans 14 amino acids. Trimming cost V 6 bases and J 9 bases, with 18 bases left between them. Germline V gives CDR1 MNHEY, CDR2 SVGEGT. CDR3 amino acids: CASSLITGPGPQHF. DNA of the CDR3: TGTGCCAGCAGCCTTATTACGGGCCCAGGGCCCCAGCATTTT.